This TCR beta chain was identified during a study of human T cells and chemical hapten exposure. Looking at the study overall: Small pooled library volume differences mainly caused per-sample TCR yield variation. Whole-study findings and limits: After DPC sensitization, TCRs above 1 in 1000 frequency showed no change.

Unique molecular identifiers were attached to individual cDNA molecules during library preparation. As processed by the authors: A per-sample median of around 100,000 TCRs was observed, with a range of about 23,224 to 750,000. Via MiXCR, TCRdb re-called the reads, giving one row per CDR3 protein. TCRdb's processing, not the authors', yielded these V and J calls. This sample yields around 120,000 distinct CDR3 sequences, of which 8.5% are seen a single time; approximately 1.5% belongs to the top ten. Germline CDR1 reads SNHLY; CDR2 reads FYNNEI. Trimming pared 6 bases from V and 3 bases from J, leaving 26 bases between. There are 18 residues in the CDR3. This clonotype appeared a few times. The target antigen is unknown. Total RNA was extracted from unfractionated whole blood.

This chain connects TRBV2 to TRBJ2-5; D is perhaps TRBD1 or TRBD2 (7 bases each). Sequences were obtained from whole blood. This receptor was identified in a human donor in good health. Some clones in this sample may be carry-over from other donors' samples. The chain's CDR3 is CASRPREGAILYEETQYF. The DNA for the CDR3 is TGTGCCAGCAGACCGAGGGAGGGGGCAATACTATATGAAGAGACCCAGTACTTC.